This record looks at one TCR beta chain sequence and its context. The antigen is undetermined. These data come from a study of graft-versus-host responses after intestinal transplantation. Across the whole study: All recipients got anti-thymocyte globulin induction, then tacrolimus and steroids for about three years. Study-level findings and limits: Recipient marrow showed GvH clones, some seen first in ileum or blood. Early post-transplant falls in HvG clones accompanied the peak levels of circulating GvH clones.

The repertoire was sequenced with immunoSEQ multiplex PCR; TCRdb's copy has only in-frame clones and lacks some. The sample has around 17,000 clones, approximately 79% seen once. Lymphocytes from graft epithelium and lamina propria were isolated. Germline V gives CDR1 SEHNR, CDR2 FQNEAQ (reference sequence). V lost 3 bases, J lost 4 bases, and 12 bases lay in between. The CDR3 sequence is 14 residues long. The sample consisted of ileum tissue, taken 17 days after transplant. This TCR was recovered from a human patient who received an intestinal transplant, so some T cells may come from the graft donor. J is TRBJ1-2 and V is TRBV7-9; D call uncertain. The CDR3: CASSLASVPYGYTF. The CDR3 nucleotides read TGTGCCAGCAGCTTGGCTTCAGTCCCCTATGGCTACACCTTC. Filled out from reference TRBV7-9 and TRBJ1-2, the complete variable domain reads DTGVSQNPRHKITKRGQNVTFRCDPISEHNRLYWYRQTLGQGPEFLTYFQNEAQLEKSRLLSDRFSAERPKGSFSTLEIQRTEQGDSAMYLCASSLASVPYGYTFGSGTRLTVV.